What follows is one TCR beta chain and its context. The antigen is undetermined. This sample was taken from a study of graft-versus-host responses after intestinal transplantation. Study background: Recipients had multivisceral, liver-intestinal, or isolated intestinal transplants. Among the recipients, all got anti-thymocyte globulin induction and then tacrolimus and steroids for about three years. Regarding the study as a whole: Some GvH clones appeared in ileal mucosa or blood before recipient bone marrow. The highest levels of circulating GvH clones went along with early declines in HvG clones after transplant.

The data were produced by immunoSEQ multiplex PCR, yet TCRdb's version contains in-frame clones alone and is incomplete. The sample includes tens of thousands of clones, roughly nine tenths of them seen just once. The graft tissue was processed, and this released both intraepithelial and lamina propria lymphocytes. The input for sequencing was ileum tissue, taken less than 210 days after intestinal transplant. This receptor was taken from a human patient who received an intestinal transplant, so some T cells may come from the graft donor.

This CDR3 reads CSVGQRSDTEAFF. CDR3 DNA sequence: TGCAGCGTAGGACAGCGGTCGGACACTGAAGCTTTCTTT. The chain carries TRBV29-1 and TRBJ1-1; tentative D call: TRBD1 (6 bases). V was clipped by 6 bases and J by 3 bases, with 14 bases between them. CDR3 size: 13 residues. In germline, CDR1 is SQVTM, CDR2 ANQGSEA.